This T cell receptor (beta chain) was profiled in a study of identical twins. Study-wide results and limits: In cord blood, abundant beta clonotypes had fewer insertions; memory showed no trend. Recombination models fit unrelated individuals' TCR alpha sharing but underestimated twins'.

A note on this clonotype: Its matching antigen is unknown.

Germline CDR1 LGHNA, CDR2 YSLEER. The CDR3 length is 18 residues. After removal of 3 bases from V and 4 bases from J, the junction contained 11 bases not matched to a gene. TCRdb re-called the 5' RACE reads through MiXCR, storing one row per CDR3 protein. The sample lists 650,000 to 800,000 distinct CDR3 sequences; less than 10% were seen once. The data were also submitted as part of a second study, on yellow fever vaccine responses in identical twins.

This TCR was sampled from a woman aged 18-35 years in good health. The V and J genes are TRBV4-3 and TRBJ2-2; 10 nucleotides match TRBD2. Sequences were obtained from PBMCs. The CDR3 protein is CASSQLLAGVGVTGELFF. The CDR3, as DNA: TGCGCCAGCAGCCAGCTTCTAGCGGGAGTCGGGGTCACCGGGGAGCTGTTTTTT.